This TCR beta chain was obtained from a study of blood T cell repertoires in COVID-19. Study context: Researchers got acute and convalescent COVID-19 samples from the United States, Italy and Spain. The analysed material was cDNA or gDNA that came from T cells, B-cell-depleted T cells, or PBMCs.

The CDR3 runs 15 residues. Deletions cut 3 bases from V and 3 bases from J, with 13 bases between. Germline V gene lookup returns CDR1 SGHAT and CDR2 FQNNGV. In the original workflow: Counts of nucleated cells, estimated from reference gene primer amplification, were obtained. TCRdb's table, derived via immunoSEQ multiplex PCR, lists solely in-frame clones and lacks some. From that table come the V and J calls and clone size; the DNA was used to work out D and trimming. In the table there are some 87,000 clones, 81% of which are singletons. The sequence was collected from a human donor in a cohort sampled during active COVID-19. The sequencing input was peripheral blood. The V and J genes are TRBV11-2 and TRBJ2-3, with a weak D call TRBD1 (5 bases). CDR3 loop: CASSFSGAATDTQYF. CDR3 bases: TGTGCCAGCAGCTTTAGTGGGGCCGCTACAGATACGCAGTATTTT.